Below, 13 T cell receptor beta chains from the same sample are listed, as sequenced in a study of cytomegalovirus exposure and HLA in healthy donors. 60 Vbeta and 13 Jbeta primers were used in PCR. Measured with immunoSEQ multiplex PCR; TCRdb has only the in-frame clones, and not every one. The table includes about 120,000 clones, about 79% detected once. The specimen sequenced was PBMCs. The receptors derive from a man younger than 45 in good health and CMV-seropositive.

The rearrangement joins TRBV9 to TRBJ2-2; 11 bases align to TRBD2. The germline V gene has CDR1 SGDLS and CDR2 YYNGEE. The V and J ends lost 3 bases and 1 base, in that order; junction bases with no gene match: 5. The CDR3 sequence is 17 residues long. The CDR3 DNA sequence: TGTGCCAGCAGCGCGGTGGGACTAGCGGAGAACACCGGGGAGCTGTTTTTT. Protein: CASSAVGLAENTGELFF.

This CDR3 is CASSDGTGRSPLHF. CDR3 bases: TGTGCCAGCAGTGACGGGACAGGGCGATCACCCCTCCACTTT. This chain uses TRBV2 with TRBJ1-6; 9 positions match TRBD1. The CDR3 has 14 residues. V dropped 3 bases and J dropped 10; count of bases not matched to a gene: 4. Germline V gene sequence: CDR1 SNHLY, CDR2 FYNNEI.

This clone has only a few counts. The chain joins TRBV11-2 to TRBJ1-2; D possibly corresponds to TRBD1 (5 bases). CDR3 length: 14 residues. Germline CDR1 SGHAT, CDR2 FQNNGV. V gave up 3 bases and J gave up 4 bases, with 12 bases separating them. This chain's CDR3 is CASSLGGEGYGYTF. The CDR3 nucleotides read TGTGCCAGCAGCTTGGGGGGGGAAGGCTATGGCTACACCTTC.

This chain connects TRBV7-6 to TRBJ1-6; TRBD1 aligns across 10 bases. J gave up 8 bases and V 4 bases, and 2 bases lay outside the gene matches. Germline loops: CDR1 SGHVS, CDR2 FNYEAQ. The length of the CDR3 is 14 residues. CDR3 residues: CASSSGQGYSPLHF. The CDR3 nucleotides read TGTGCCAGCAGCTCGGGACAGGGGTATTCACCCCTCCACTTT.

This clone was seen a handful of times. The chain is built from TRBV9 and TRBJ2-7; D unresolved. Trimming stripped 4 bases from V and 0 bases from J, with 11 bases between. CDR3 size: 14 residues. CDR1 and CDR2 from the germline V gene are SGDLS and YYNGEE. In DNA form, the CDR3 reads TGTGCCAGCAGCCCGGAACTATTCTCCTACGAGCAGTACTTC. Residues: CASSPELFSYEQYF.

The chain recombines TRBV4-2 with TRBJ2-1; a weak D match, TRBD2 (5 bases). The germline CDR1 and CDR2 sequences are LGHNA and YNFKEQ. Trimming pared 0 bases from V and 0 bases from J, leaving 18 bases between. The CDR3 consists of 19 residues. CDR3 amino acids: CASSQDMGRLVSSYNEQFF. The DNA for the CDR3 is TGTGCCAGCAGCCAAGATATGGGGAGACTCGTAAGCTCCTACAATGAGCAGTTCTTC.

The chain joins TRBV7-9 to TRBJ1-2; D is possibly TRBD1 (5 bases). Germline V CDR1 and CDR2: SEHNR, FQNEAQ (reference sequence). The CDR3 is 15 amino acids. V was shortened by 2 bases and J by 3 bases, with 13 bases between the two germline ends. In DNA form, the CDR3 reads TGTGCCAGCAGCTTAATGGGGCCCCAGGACTATGGCTACACCTTC. The encoded protein is CASSLMGPQDYGYTF.

The CDR3 DNA is TGTGCCAGCAACGTCCCGGACAGGGGCACCTACGAGCAGTACTTC. This sequence encodes CASNVPDRGTYEQYF. The chain employs TRBV7-3 and TRBJ2-7; TRBD1 agrees at 9 bases. Germline assignment: CDR1 SGHTA and CDR2 FQGTGA. The CDR3 is made up of 15 amino acids. After removal of 7 bases from V and 2 bases from J, the junction contained 9 bases not matched to a gene.

The rearrangement links TRBV27 to TRBJ1-5, with 10 bases identical to TRBD1. The CDR3 is 15 amino acids. The V gene end was trimmed by 6 bases and the J gene end by 7 bases; junction bases not matched to a gene: 9. Germline loops: CDR1 MNHEY, CDR2 SMNVEV (reference sequence). CDR3 in DNA: TGTGCCAGCAGCTTGACAGGGGGCAGGGAACAGCCCCAGCATTTT. Translating gives CASSLTGGREQPQHF.

The chain combines TRBV28 with TRBJ2-1, with D perhaps TRBD2 (6 bases). The CDR3 loop spans 13 amino acids. The germline V gene has CDR1 MDHEN and CDR2 SYDVKM. V gave up 1 base and J gave up 6 bases, with 7 bases separating them. This chain's CDR3 is CASSLSGGNEQFF. CDR3 DNA sequence: TGTGCCAGCAGTTTATCCGGGGGCAATGAGCAGTTCTTC.

V gene TRBV4-1 combines with J gene TRBJ2-5, with 7 bases fitting TRBD2. Judging by the DNA end, TRBJ2-7 fits better; the J call may be wrong. Germline V gene sequence: CDR1 MGHRA, CDR2 YSYEKL. The CDR3 covers 15 residues. The CDR3 sequence: CASSLLGLVGYEQYF. The CDR3 DNA follows: TGCGCCAGCAGCCTTCTCGGACTAGTAGGATACGAGCAGTACTTC.

The chain carries TRBV6-6 and TRBJ1-1, with 7 bases lining up with TRBD1. Unmatched junction bases numbered 3, after V lost 4 bases and J lost 1 base. The CDR3 extends over 14 amino acids. The V gene's germline CDR1 is MNHNY and CDR2 SVGAGI (reference sequence). CDR3 region: CASSLQGPNTEAFF. Written as DNA, the CDR3 is TGTGCCAGCAGTTTACAGGGGCCGAACACTGAAGCTTTCTTT.

V usage is TRBV7-2 and J usage is TRBJ2-7, with D possibly being TRBD2 (7 bases). Germline-derived CDR1 and CDR2 are SGHTA and FQGNSA. Trimming took off 1 base at V and 2 bases at J, with 15 bases between the two ends. This CDR3 is 16 amino acids long. In nucleotides, the CDR3 is TGTGCCAGCAGCTTAGGATCGGGGGGCCTTCCCTACGAGCAGTACTTC. This gives the protein CASSLGSGGLPYEQYF.